Below are 3 T cell receptor beta chains sequenced from a single sample in a study of PD-L1 blockade in urothelial cancer. The time point here: pretreatment peripheral blood. Sequencing used immunoSEQ multiplex PCR; TCRdb keeps in-frame clones, though not all of them. In the table there are about 47,000 clones, around 86% of which are singletons. Here the sequenced sample was PBMCs, taken around atezolizumab (anti-PD-L1) treatment. Source of these receptors: a man aged 45-65 years with urothelial cancer.

V gene TRBV27 combines with J gene TRBJ2-7, with TRBD1 identical over 8 bases. This CDR3 region has 16 residues. The V and J ends lost 5 bases and 2 bases, in that order; junction bases with no gene match: 11. Germline CDR1 reads MNHEY; CDR2 reads SMNVEV (reference sequence). This CDR3 is CASSTPRQGCTYEQYV. Here the CDR3 DNA reads TGTGCCAGCAGTACACCCCGACAGGGGTGTACCTACGAGCAGTACGTC.

This clone turned up a few times. The J gene is TRBJ1-2, the V gene TRBV28, with D unresolved. Germline CDR1 reads MDHEN; CDR2 reads SYDVKM. The CDR3 length is 14 residues. V was shortened by 5 bases and J by 6 bases, with 16 bases between the two germline ends. DNA of the CDR3: TGTGCCAGCAGTGCGGTCGGGGAATGGGATGGCTACACCTTC. Translating gives CASSAVGEWDGYTF.

V is TRBV6-6 and J is TRBJ2-3, with TRBD1 as a possible D gene (5 bases). Per the germline V gene, CDR1 is MNHNY and CDR2 is SVGAGI (reference sequence). Trimming removed 0 bases from V and 6 bases from J, with 13 bases in between. The CDR3 consists of 15 residues. The CDR3 reads CASSYSSKGRDTQYF. CDR3 bases: TGTGCCAGCAGTTACTCGAGTAAGGGGCGGGATACGCAGTATTTT.